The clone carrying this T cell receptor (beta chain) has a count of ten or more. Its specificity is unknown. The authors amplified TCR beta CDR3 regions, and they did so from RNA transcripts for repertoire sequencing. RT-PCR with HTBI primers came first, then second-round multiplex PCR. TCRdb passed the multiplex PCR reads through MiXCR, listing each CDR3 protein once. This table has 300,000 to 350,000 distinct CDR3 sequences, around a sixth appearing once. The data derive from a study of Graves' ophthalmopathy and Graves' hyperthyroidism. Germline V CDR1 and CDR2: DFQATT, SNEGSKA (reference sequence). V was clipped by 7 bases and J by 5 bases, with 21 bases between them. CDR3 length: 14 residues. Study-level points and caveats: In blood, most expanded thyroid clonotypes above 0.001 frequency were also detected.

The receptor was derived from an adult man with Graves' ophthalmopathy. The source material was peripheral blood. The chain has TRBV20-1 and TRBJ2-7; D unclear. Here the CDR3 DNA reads TGCAGTGTTCTAGAGGAGACCTTAGACAACGAGCAGTACTTC. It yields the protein CSVLEETLDNEQYF.